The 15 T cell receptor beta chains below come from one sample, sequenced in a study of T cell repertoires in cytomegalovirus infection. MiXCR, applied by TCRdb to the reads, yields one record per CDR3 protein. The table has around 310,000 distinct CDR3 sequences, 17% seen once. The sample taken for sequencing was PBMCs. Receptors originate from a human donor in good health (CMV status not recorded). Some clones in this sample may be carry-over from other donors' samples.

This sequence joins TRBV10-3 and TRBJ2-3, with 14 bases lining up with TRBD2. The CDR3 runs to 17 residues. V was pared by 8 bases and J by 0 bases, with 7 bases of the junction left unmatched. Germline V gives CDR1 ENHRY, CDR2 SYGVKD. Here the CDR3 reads CAISGLAGASSTDTQYF. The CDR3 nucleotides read TGTGCCATCTCGGGACTAGCGGGGGCGTCTAGCACAGATACGCAGTATTTT.

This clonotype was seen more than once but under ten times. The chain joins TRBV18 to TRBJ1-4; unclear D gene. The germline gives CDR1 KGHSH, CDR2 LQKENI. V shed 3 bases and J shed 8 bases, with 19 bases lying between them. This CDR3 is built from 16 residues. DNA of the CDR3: TGTGCCAGCTCACCCTATGAAGCGTCAAGTGAGGAAAAACTGTTTTTT. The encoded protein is CASSPYEASSEEKLFF.

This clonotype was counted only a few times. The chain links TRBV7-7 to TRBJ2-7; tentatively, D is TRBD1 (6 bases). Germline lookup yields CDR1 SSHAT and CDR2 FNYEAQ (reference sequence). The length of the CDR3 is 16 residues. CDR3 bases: TGTGCTAGCCCCAATTCTATGGGGGCCCCCCTTTTTAAGCAGTACTTC. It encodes CASPNSMGAPLFKQYF. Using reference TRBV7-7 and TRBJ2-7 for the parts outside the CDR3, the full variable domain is GAGVSQSPRYKVTKRGQDVTLRCDPISSHATLYWYQQALGQGPEFLTYFNYEAQPDKSGLPSDRFSAERPEGSISTLTIQRTEQRDSAMYRCASPNSMGAPLFKQYFGPGTRLTVT.

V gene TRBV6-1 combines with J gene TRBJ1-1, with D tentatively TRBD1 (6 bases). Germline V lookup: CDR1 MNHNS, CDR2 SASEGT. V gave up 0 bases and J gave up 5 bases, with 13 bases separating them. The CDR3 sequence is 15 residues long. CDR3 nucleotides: TGTGCCAGCAGTGAAGCGGGGGGGCGTTTGACTGAAGCTTTCTTT. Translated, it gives CASSEAGGRLTEAFF.

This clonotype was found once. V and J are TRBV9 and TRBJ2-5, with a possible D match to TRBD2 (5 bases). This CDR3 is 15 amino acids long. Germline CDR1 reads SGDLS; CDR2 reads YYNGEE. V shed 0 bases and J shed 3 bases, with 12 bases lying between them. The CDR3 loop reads CASSVEDGKEETQYF. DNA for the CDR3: TGTGCCAGCAGCGTAGAAGACGGGAAGGAAGAGACCCAGTACTTC.

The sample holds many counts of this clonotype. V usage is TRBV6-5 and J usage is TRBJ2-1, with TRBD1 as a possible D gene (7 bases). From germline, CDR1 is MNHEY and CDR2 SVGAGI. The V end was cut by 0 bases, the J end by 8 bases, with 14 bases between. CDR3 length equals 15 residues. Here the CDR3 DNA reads TGTGCCAGCAGTTACTCGAGGCAGGGGGGTGATGAGCAGTTCTTC. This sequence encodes CASSYSRQGGDEQFF.

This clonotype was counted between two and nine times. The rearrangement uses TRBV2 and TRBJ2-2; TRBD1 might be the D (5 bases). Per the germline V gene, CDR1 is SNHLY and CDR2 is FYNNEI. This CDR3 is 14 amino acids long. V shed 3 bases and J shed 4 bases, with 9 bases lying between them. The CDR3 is CASSDQGVTGELFF. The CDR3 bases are TGTGCCAGCAGTGATCAAGGGGTCACCGGGGAGCTGTTTTTT.

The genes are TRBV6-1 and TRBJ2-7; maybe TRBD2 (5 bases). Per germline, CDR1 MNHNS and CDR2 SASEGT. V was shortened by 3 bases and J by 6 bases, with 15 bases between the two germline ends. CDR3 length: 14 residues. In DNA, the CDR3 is TGTGCCAGCAGTGACCGGGAACCTAATCGCGAGCAGTACTTC. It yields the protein CASSDREPNREQYF.

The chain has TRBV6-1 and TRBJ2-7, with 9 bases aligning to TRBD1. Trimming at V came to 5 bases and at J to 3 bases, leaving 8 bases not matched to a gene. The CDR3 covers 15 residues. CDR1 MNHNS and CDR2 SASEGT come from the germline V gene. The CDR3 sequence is CASSTPGQGYYEQYF. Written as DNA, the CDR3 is TGTGCCAGCAGTACACCGGGACAGGGATACTACGAGCAGTACTTC.

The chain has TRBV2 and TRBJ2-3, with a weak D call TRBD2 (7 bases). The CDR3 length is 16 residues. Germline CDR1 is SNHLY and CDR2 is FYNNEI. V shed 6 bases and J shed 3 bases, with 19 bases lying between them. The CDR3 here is CASRDGGAGTTDTQYF. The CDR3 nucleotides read TGTGCCAGCAGGGACGGGGGAGCGGGGACAACAGATACGCAGTATTTT.

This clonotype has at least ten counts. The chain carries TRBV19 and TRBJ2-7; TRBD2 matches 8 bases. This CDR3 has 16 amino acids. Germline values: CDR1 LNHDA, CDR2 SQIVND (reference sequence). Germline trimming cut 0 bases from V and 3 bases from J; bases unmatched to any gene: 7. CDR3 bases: TGTGCCAGTAGTATAGAGGTGACTAGCGTTGGCTACGAGCAGTACTTC. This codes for CASSIEVTSVGYEQYF.

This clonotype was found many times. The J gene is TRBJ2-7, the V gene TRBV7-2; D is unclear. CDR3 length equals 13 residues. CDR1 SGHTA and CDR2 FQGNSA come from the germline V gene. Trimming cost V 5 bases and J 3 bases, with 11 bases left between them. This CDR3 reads CASSQPPYYEQYF. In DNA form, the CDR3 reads TGTGCCAGCAGCCAACCCCCTTACTACGAGCAGTACTTC.

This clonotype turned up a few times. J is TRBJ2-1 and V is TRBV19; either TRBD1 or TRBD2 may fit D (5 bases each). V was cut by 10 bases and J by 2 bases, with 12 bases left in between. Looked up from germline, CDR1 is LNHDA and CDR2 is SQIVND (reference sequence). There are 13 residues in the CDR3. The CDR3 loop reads CATSGRPYNEQFF. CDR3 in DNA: TGTGCCACGTCGGGACGGCCCTACAATGAGCAGTTCTTC. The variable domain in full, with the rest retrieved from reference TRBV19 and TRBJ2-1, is DGGITQSPKYLFRKEGQNVTLSCEQNLNHDAMYWYRQDPGQGLRLIYYSQIVNDFQKGDIAEGYSVSREKKESFPLTVTSAQKNPTAFYLCATSGRPYNEQFFGPGTRLTVL.

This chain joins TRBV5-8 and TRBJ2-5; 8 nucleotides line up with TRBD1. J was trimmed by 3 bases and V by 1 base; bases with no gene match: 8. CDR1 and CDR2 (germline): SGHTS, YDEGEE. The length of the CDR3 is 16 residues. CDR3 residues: CASSLTWQGAKETQYF. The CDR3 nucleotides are TGTGCCAGCAGCTTGACCTGGCAGGGGGCCAAAGAGACCCAGTACTTC.

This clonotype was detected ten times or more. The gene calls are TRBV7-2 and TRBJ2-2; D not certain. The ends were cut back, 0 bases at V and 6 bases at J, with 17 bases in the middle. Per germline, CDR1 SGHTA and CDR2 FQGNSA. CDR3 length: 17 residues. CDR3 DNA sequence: TGTGCCAGCAGCTTAGCTGGACCCTCAAAAAGCGCCGGGGAGCTGTTTTTT. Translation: CASSLAGPSKSAGELFF. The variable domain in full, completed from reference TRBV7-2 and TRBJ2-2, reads GAGVSQSPSNKVTEKGKDVELRCDPISGHTALYWYRQSLGQGLEFLIYFQGNSAPDKSGLPSDRFSAERTGGSVSTLTIQRTQQEDSAVYLCASSLAGPSKSAGELFFGEGSRLTVL.